Listed below are T cell receptor beta chains from one sample, sequenced in a study of CD8 T cells in Susac syndrome. In TCRdb, the immunoSEQ multiplex PCR reads were re-called with MiXCR into one record per CDR3 protein. The table has 80,000 or so distinct CDR3 sequences, about 96% seen once. The sequencing sample was made of CD8+ T cells from PBMCs. Receptors were obtained from a human donor with Susac syndrome. The CDR3 runs from the conserved cysteine through the conserved F or W. The D gene is left open where the match is weak. Only part of the rows carry a size: once, few, many, or a class if the clone is expanded.

V gene,D gene,clone size,J gene,CDR3 protein,CDR3 DNA
TRBV13,TRBD2,.,TRBJ2-7,CASSFRLAWDEQYF,TGTGCCAGCAGCTTTCGACTAGCGTGGGACGAGCAGTACTTC
TRBV27,.,.,TRBJ1-1,CASSSWGTEAFF,TGTGCCAGCAGTTCATGGGGCACTGAAGCTTTCTTT
TRBV5-4,TRBD2,.,TRBJ2-1,CASSDGTSVEQFF,TGTGCCAGCAGCGACGGGACTAGCGTTGAGCAGTTCTTC
TRBV3-1,.,once,TRBJ1-5,CASSQGLDQPQHF,TGTGCCAGCAGCCAAGGACTGGATCAGCCCCAGCATTTT
TRBV20-1,TRBD2,.,TRBJ2-1,CSARDSRKAGGPRNEQFF,TGCAGTGCCAGGGACAGCCGGAAAGCGGGAGGGCCGAGAAATGAGCAGTTCTTC
TRBV20-1,.,.,TRBJ2-1,CSARPRGDNEQFF,TGCAGTGCTAGGCCCCGTGGGGACAATGAGCAGTTCTTC
TRBV27,.,.,TRBJ2-7,CASSSNPYEQYF,TGTGCCAGCAGTTCCAATCCCTACGAGCAGTACTTC
TRBV12-3/TRBV12-4,.,.,TRBJ1-5,CASSPDLAPQHF,TGTGCCAGCAGTCCGGACCTGGCGCCCCAGCATTTT
TRBV29-1,.,.,TRBJ2-7,CSVGGPLRQYF,TGCAGCGTTGGGGGGCCCCTCCGGCAGTACTTC
TRBV13,TRBD1,.,TRBJ1-1,CASNPVTGDTEAFF,TGTGCCAGCAACCCTGTCACAGGGGACACTGAAGCTTTCTTT
TRBV29-1,.,once,TRBJ2-1,CSVERPSYNEQFF,TGCAGCGTTGAAAGACCCTCCTACAATGAGCAGTTCTTC
TRBV2,.,.,TRBJ2-3,CASSEGAGQDTDTQYF,TGTGCCAGCAGTGAAGGGGCGGGTCAAGACACAGATACGCAGTATTTT
TRBV29-1,.,.,TRBJ2-1,CSVDDGGSMDEQFF,TGCAGCGTTGACGACGGGGGTAGCATGGATGAGCAGTTCTTC
TRBV13,.,.,TRBJ2-3,CASSLIDTQYF,TGTGCCAGCAGCTTAATAGATACGCAGTATTTT
TRBV24-1,.,.,TRBJ2-1,CATSDPRDVRNEQFF,TGTGCCACCAGTGATCCCCGGGACGTGCGCAATGAGCAGTTCTTC
TRBV29-1,TRBD1,.,TRBJ1-5,CSVASGTETGQPQHF,TGCAGCGTGGCATCAGGGACAGAGACTGGGCAGCCCCAGCATTTT
TRBV5-6,.,.,TRBJ2-1,CATGGGKDEQFF,TGTGCCACCGGGGGCGGGAAAGACGAGCAGTTCTTC
TRBV24-1,TRBD2,.,TRBJ2-1,CATSDSMMGLADNEQFF,TGTGCCACCAGTGATTCAATGATGGGACTAGCGGACAATGAGCAGTTCTTC
TRBV13,.,once,TRBJ2-2,CASSLGLSTGGELFF,TGTGCCAGCAGCCTCGGACTTTCCACAGGCGGGGAGCTGTTTTTT
TRBV20-1,TRBD2,once,TRBJ2-1,CSAELAGSYNEQFF,TGCAGTGCCGAACTAGCGGGAAGCTACAATGAGCAGTTCTTC
TRBV13,.,.,TRBJ2-7,CASSLGREQYF,TGTGCCAGCAGCTTAGGCCGGGAGCAGTACTTC
TRBV4-3,TRBD2,few,TRBJ2-7,CASSDGTSGYEQYF,TGCGCCAGCAGCGACGGGACTAGCGGTTACGAGCAGTACTTC
TRBV5-4,.,.,TRBJ2-1,CASSLVGAPYNEQFF,TGTGCCAGCAGCTTGGTCGGGGCCCCCTACAATGAGCAGTTCTTC
TRBV28,.,.,TRBJ2-2,CASTQETAAGELFF,TGTGCCAGCACCCAGGAGACAGCCGCCGGGGAGCTGTTTTTT
TRBV20-1,TRBD2,.,TRBJ2-7,CSARSPRGLAGAMYEQYF,TGCAGTGCTAGATCACCGCGGGGACTAGCGGGAGCAATGTACGAGCAGTACTTC
TRBV24-1,.,.,TRBJ2-2,CATAGDISTGELFF,TGTGCCACCGCAGGGGACATTTCCACCGGGGAGCTGTTTTTT
TRBV27,.,.,TRBJ2-6,CASSRSGYGANVLTF,TGTGCCAGCAGTAGATCAGGGTATGGGGCCAACGTCCTGACTTTC
TRBV7-2,.,once,TRBJ1-1,CASSLAGRPEAFF,TGTGCCAGCAGCTTAGCTGGGCGACCTGAAGCTTTCTTT
TRBV6-6,.,.,TRBJ2-1,CASSYPDSGGYNEQFF,TGTGCCAGCAGTTATCCGGACTCTGGGGGCTACAATGAGCAGTTCTTC
TRBV30,.,.,TRBJ2-2,CAWSVSSLSGELFF,TGTGCCTGGAGTGTATCGTCTTTGTCCGGGGAGCTGTTTTTT
TRBV15,.,.,TRBJ2-1,CATRLTPNNEQFF,TGTGCCACCAGATTGACCCCGAACAATGAGCAGTTCTTC
TRBV7-9,.,.,TRBJ2-7,CASSSERYEQYF,TGTGCCAGCAGCTCAGAGCGCTACGAGCAGTACTTC
TRBV9,.,.,TRBJ2-1,CASSVGGNNEQFF,TGTGCCAGCAGCGTAGGGGGTAACAATGAGCAGTTCTTC
TRBV5-1,.,.,TRBJ1-2,CASSQILPQEDGYTF,TGCGCCAGCAGCCAAATCCTCCCTCAGGAAGACGGCTACACCTTC
TRBV6-2/TRBV6-3,TRBD1,.,TRBJ2-1,CASRPGTGAYNEQFF,TGTGCCAGCAGACCCGGGACAGGGGCCTACAATGAGCAGTTCTTC
TRBV5-6,TRBD1,.,TRBJ2-7,CASSQGQGGEQYF,TGTGCCAGCAGCCAAGGACAGGGTGGCGAGCAGTACTTC
TRBV28,.,.,TRBJ2-7,CASSLPTFGEQYF,TGTGCCAGCAGTTTGCCGACTTTTGGCGAGCAGTACTTC
TRBV7-9,.,.,TRBJ1-1,CASSPHTEAFF,TGTGCCAGCAGCCCCCACACTGAAGCTTTCTTT
TRBV4-3,.,.,TRBJ1-2,CASSQAWGRSNYGYTF,TGCGCCAGCAGCCAAGCCTGGGGCAGATCTAACTATGGCTACACCTTC
TRBV20-1,TRBD2,.,TRBJ2-3,CSARDRLAGGPDTQYF,TGCAGTGCTAGAGACAGACTAGCGGGAGGGCCAGATACGCAGTATTTT
TRBV29-1,TRBD2,.,TRBJ2-3,CSGVTSGISDTQYF,TGCAGCGGCGTGACTAGCGGGATTAGCGATACGCAGTATTTT
TRBV27,.,.,TRBJ1-1,CASSLGGDEAFF,TGTGCCAGCAGCTTGGGCGGGGACGAAGCTTTCTTT
TRBV5-4,.,.,TRBJ2-7,CASSFSESSYEQYF,TGTGCCAGCAGCTTTAGCGAATCTTCCTACGAGCAGTACTTC
TRBV28,TRBD2,.,TRBJ2-1,CASSAGTSQFF,TGTGCCAGCAGCGCCGGGACTAGTCAGTTCTTC
TRBV2,TRBD2,once,TRBJ2-5,CASSEGVGRAAEETQYF,TGTGCCAGCAGTGAAGGGGTCGGGAGGGCCGCCGAAGAGACCCAGTACTTC
TRBV29-1,.,once,TRBJ2-7,CSLISGGEQYF,TGCAGCCTTATTTCTGGGGGCGAGCAGTACTTC
TRBV2,TRBD2,.,TRBJ2-1,CASGKRLAGRGNEQFF,TGTGCCAGCGGGAAAAGACTAGCGGGGCGGGGCAATGAGCAGTTCTTC
TRBV7-9,TRBD1,.,TRBJ1-6,CSSSHETTGVNSPLHF,TGCTCCAGCTCGCACGAAACGACAGGGGTGAATTCACCCCTCCACTTT
TRBV6-2/TRBV6-3,.,.,TRBJ2-6,CASSFMVGQGIPGANVLTF,TGTGCCAGCAGTTTCATGGTTGGCCAGGGGATACCTGGGGCCAACGTCCTGACTTTC
TRBV6-5,.,.,TRBJ2-5,CASSYSVRGETQYF,TGTGCCAGCAGTTACTCTGTCCGGGGAGAGACCCAGTACTTC